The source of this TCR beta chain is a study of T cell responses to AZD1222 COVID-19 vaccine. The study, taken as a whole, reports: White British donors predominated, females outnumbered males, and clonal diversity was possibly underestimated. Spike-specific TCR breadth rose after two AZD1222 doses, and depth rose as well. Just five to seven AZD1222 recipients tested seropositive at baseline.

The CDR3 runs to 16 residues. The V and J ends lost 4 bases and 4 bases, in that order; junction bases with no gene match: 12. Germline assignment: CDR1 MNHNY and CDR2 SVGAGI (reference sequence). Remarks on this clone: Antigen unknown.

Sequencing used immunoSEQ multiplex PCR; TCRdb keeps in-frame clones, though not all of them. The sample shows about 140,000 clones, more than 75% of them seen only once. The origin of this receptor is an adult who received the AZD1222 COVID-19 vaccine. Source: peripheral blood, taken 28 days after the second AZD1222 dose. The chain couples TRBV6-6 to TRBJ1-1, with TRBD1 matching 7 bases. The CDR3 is CASSSLQGTGGTEAFF. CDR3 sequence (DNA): TGTGCCAGCAGTTCCCTACAGGGGACGGGGGGCACTGAAGCTTTCTTT.